A single sample is the source of the 18 T cell receptor beta chains below, sequenced in a study of T cells in Graves' hyperthyroidism and ophthalmopathy. Using RNA transcripts as the source, TCR beta CDR3 regions were amplified. Initially, a first-round RT-PCR of the TCR CDR3 employed the HTBI primer set. TCRdb re-called the multiplex PCR reads through MiXCR, storing one row per CDR3 protein. There are around 97,000 distinct CDR3 sequences in the sample; approximately 50% occur only once, and roughly 24% lies in the top ten. The sequenced sample consisted of blood. Source of these receptors: a man aged 35 to 55 with Graves' hyperthyroidism.

Worth noting for this clonotype: Germline and junction disagree at one end, which may indicate a read error. The gene calls are TRBV11-3 and TRBJ1-4, with D perhaps TRBD1 (5 bases). CDR3 length: 16 residues. Germline values: CDR1 SGHNT, CDR2 YENEEA. The CDR3 nucleotides are TGTGCCAGCACCTTAACCGGGACTACCTACAATGAAAAACTGTTTTTT. Its translation is CASTLTGTTYNEKLFF.

This clonotype was picked up many times. The V call is TRBV2, the J call TRBJ1-2, with TRBD1 identical over 9 bases. This CDR3 has 14 residues. V trimming: 4 bases; J trimming: 4 bases; junction bases outside the gene matches: 4. Germline V lookup: CDR1 SNHLY, CDR2 FYNNEI. CDR3 amino acids: CASSVETGGYGYTF. The CDR3 region has the DNA TGTGCCAGCAGTGTGGAGACAGGGGGCTATGGCTACACCTTC.

The sample holds many counts of this clonotype. The V and J genes are TRBV4-1 and TRBJ2-7; D is possibly TRBD2 (6 bases). Deletions cut 4 bases from V and 5 bases from J, with 15 bases between. Germline loops: CDR1 MGHRA, CDR2 YSYEKL. The CDR3 runs to 14 residues. CDR3 sequence: CASSPPGLSDEQYF. The CDR3 DNA reads as TGCGCCAGCAGCCCCCCGGGACTGAGCGACGAGCAGTACTTC.

Only a few counts were recorded for this clonotype. The gene calls are TRBV7-8 and TRBJ2-5, with 9 bases aligning to TRBD1. The J segment lost 4 bases and the V segment lost 8 bases, leaving 5 bases of the junction unmatched. Germline CDR1 reads SGHVS; CDR2 reads FQNEAQ. The CDR3 loop spans 13 amino acids. The CDR3, as DNA: TGTGCCAGCTCACTGGGACAGGGAGAGACCCAGTACTTC. Its protein is CASSLGQGETQYF.

This clonotype was picked up many times. This sequence joins TRBV28 and TRBJ2-7; tentative D call: TRBD1 (5 bases). Looked up from germline, CDR1 is MDHEN and CDR2 is SYDVKM. The CDR3 is made up of 12 amino acids. V was clipped by 8 bases and J by 3 bases, with 11 bases between them. The CDR3 region has the DNA TGTGCCAGCGTCACAGGAAGCTACGAGCAGTACTTC. Amino acid sequence: CASVTGSYEQYF.

This clonotype showed up many times. This rearrangement joins TRBV13 to TRBJ2-2; either TRBD1 or TRBD2 may fit D (5 bases each). Between the trimmed V and J ends, which lost 5 bases and 5 bases, there was a span of 18 bases. The germline V gene encodes CDR1 PRHDT and CDR2 FYEKMQ (reference sequence). The CDR3 length is 16 residues. Written as DNA, the CDR3 is TGTGCCAGCAGCGTAACCGGGACCCTTGGGACCGGGGAGCTGTTTTTT. Protein sequence: CASSVTGTLGTGELFF.

The table lists this clonotype with many counts. CDR3 loop: CASSVFGQGGNEQYF. The DNA for the CDR3 is TGTGCCAGCAGTGTCTTCGGACAGGGGGGGAACGAGCAGTACTTC. The chain recombines TRBV6-1 with TRBJ2-7; TRBD1 aligns across 10 bases. Germline assignment: CDR1 MNHNS and CDR2 SASEGT. The V segment lost 4 bases and the J segment 5 bases; nucleotides outside the gene matches: 8. The CDR3 loop spans 15 amino acids.

Regarding this clonotype: One junction end does not reproduce the germline sequence, and a read error may be involved. J is TRBJ2-5 and V is TRBV9; D gene ambiguous. This CDR3 contains 13 residues. In germline, CDR1 is SGDLS, CDR2 YYNGEE. Written as DNA, the CDR3 is TGTGCCAGCAGCGTGGGTGATCAAGAGGCCCAGTACTTC. Protein: CASSVGDQEAQYF.

Ten or more counts support this clonotype. The CDR3 sequence is CASSPRLPPRDTQYF. The CDR3 DNA follows: TGCGCCAGCAGCCCCCGACTCCCCCCACGAGATACGCAGTATTTT. This chain joins TRBV5-1 and TRBJ2-3; D unresolved. V was shortened by 4 bases and J by 5 bases, with 17 bases between the two germline ends. The V gene's germline CDR1 is SGHRS and CDR2 YFSETQ. This CDR3 is 15 amino acids long.

The V and J genes are TRBV19 and TRBJ1-1; 7 nucleotides line up with TRBD1. Germline V gives CDR1 LNHDA, CDR2 SQIVND (reference sequence). The junction had 7 bases not matched to a gene; V was cut back by 2 bases and J by 4 bases. This CDR3 has 15 residues. The CDR3, as DNA: TGTGCCAGTAGTATATTGGGACAGAACCCCACTGAAGCTTTCTTT. Translation gives CASSILGQNPTEAFF.

This chain connects TRBV2 to TRBJ2-2; D ambiguous. Looked up from germline, CDR1 is SNHLY and CDR2 is FYNNEI. Between the trimmed V and J ends, which lost 11 bases and 5 bases, there was a span of 18 bases. This CDR3 is 14 amino acids long. DNA for the CDR3: TGTGCCTGGAGTGTGGCGGTAGAAACCGGGGAGCTGTTTTTT. As protein: CAWSVAVETGELFF. The variable domain in full, with the rest retrieved from reference TRBV2 and TRBJ2-2, is EPEVTQTPSHQVTQMGQEVILRCVPISNHLYFYWYRQILGQKVEFLVSFYNNEISEKSEIFDDQFSVERPDGSNFTLKIRSTKLEDSAMYFCAWSVAVETGELFFGEGSRLTVL.

J is TRBJ1-1 and V is TRBV29-1, with D tentatively TRBD1 (5 bases). This CDR3 comprises 12 residues. Germline V gene lookup returns CDR1 SQVTM and CDR2 ANQGSEA. Deletions cut 8 bases from V and 4 bases from J, with 14 bases between. CDR3 bases: TGCAGCTTGTCCCCAGGGAGCACTGAAGCTTTCTTT. This translates into CSLSPGSTEAFF.

V gene TRBV6-5 combines with J gene TRBJ1-1, with TRBD1 matching over 11 bases. Germline V gene data show CDR1 as MNHEY and CDR2 as SVGAGI. Trimming removed 5 bases from V and 5 bases from J; junction bases left unmatched: 4. This CDR3 spans 14 amino acids. CDR3 DNA sequence: TGTGCCAGCAGTGTGGACAGGGGGCGTACTGAAGCTTTCTTT. Its translation: CASSVDRGRTEAFF.

The rearrangement links TRBV20-1 to TRBJ1-2; no reliable D call. Between the trimmed V and J ends, which lost 6 bases and 2 bases, there was a span of 13 bases. This CDR3 spans 13 amino acids. CDR1 DFQATT and CDR2 SNEGSKA come from the germline V gene (reference sequence). CDR3 bases: TGCAGTGCCGTTCGTGGGCAGAACTATGGCTACACCTTC. Its translation: CSAVRGQNYGYTF.

The CDR3, as DNA: TGTGCCAGCAGTGATAGCGGGACTAGAGGTGAGCAGTACTTC. It translates to CASSDSGTRGEQYF. The V gene is TRBV2, the J gene TRBJ2-7; 8 bases map to TRBD2. This CDR3 contains 14 residues. V shed 3 bases and J 7 bases; nucleotides not matched to a gene: 8. Germline values: CDR1 SNHLY, CDR2 FYNNEI. Using reference TRBV2 and TRBJ2-7 for the parts outside the CDR3, the full variable domain is EPEVTQTPSHQVTQMGQEVILRCVPISNHLYFYWYRQILGQKVEFLVSFYNNEISEKSEIFDDQFSVERPDGSNFTLKIRSTKLEDSAMYFCASSDSGTRGEQYFGPGTRLTVT.

The V and J genes are TRBV9 and TRBJ1-5; 8 nucleotides match TRBD1. Germline CDR1 SGDLS, CDR2 YYNGEE. This CDR3 has 15 residues. The V and J ends lost 0 bases and 7 bases, in that order; junction bases with no gene match: 6. CDR3 loop: CASSVGTGGTQPQHF. The DNA for the CDR3 is TGTGCCAGCAGCGTAGGAACAGGGGGAACGCAGCCCCAGCATTTT.

A single count supports this clonotype. The rearrangement links TRBV7-9 to TRBJ1-2, with 9 nucleotides matching TRBD1. Trimming cost V 5 bases and J 8 bases; bases outside gene matches: 3. Looked up from germline, CDR1 is SEHNR and CDR2 is FQNEAQ (reference sequence). There are 12 residues in the CDR3. The CDR3 loop is CASSRDRDGYTF. The CDR3 region has the DNA TGTGCCAGCAGCCGGGACAGGGACGGCTACACCTTC.

This clonotype was seen ten or more times. The V gene is TRBV9, the J gene TRBJ2-1; D unclear. This CDR3 is built from 16 residues. Germline CDR1 reads SGDLS; CDR2 reads YYNGEE. Trimming removed 0 bases at V and 1 base at J, with 11 bases between. This CDR3 reads CASSVETRPSYNEQFF. CDR3 bases: TGTGCCAGCAGCGTAGAGACGAGACCGTCCTACAATGAGCAGTTCTTC.